This entry is about one T cell receptor beta chain. What it binds is not known. 13 Jbeta primers and 60 Vbeta primers were used for the PCR. Method: immunoSEQ multiplex PCR; TCRdb's copy keeps in-frame clones and lacks some. Of about 150,000 clones in the sample, about 84% were seen once. The sample is drawn from a study of cytomegalovirus exposure and HLA in healthy donors. While unrecorded immune exposures were likely, the donors were nominally healthy when sampled. Study observations and caveats: Solely CMV serostatus was available to characterize immune exposure. Earlier findings revealed that most TCR beta V segments proved productive either about 87% or about 30% of the time. Other equally common chains were less clonally expanded than HLA-associated TCR beta chains, a later analysis showed.

The CDR3 sequence is 15 residues long. CDR1 and CDR2 from the germline V gene are MNHEY and SVGAGI. The ends lost 6 bases at V and 3 bases at J; junction bases unmatched: 7. The sample was PBMCs. This receptor was taken from a man between 18 and 29 years old in good health and CMV-seronegative. This rearrangement joins TRBV6-5 to TRBJ2-7, with 11 positions matching TRBD1. The CDR3: CASRKGQGALYEQYF. CDR3 DNA: TGTGCCAGCAGAAAAGGACAGGGGGCCCTCTACGAGCAGTACTTC.